One sample yielded the 18 T cell receptor beta chains listed below, sequenced in a study of cytomegalovirus exposure and HLA in healthy donors. It was with 60 Vbeta and 13 Jbeta primers that the PCR ran. Measured with immunoSEQ multiplex PCR; TCRdb has only the in-frame clones, and not every one. Of 150,000 to 200,000 clones in the sample, under 80% were seen once. Input material: PBMCs. The receptor source for this set is a woman in her 30s in good health and CMV-seronegative.

The chain links TRBV2 to TRBJ1-1; TRBD1 is a possible D gene (6 bases). From germline, CDR1 is SNHLY and CDR2 FYNNEI. The CDR3 is 12 residues long. Trimming stripped 11 bases from V and 4 bases from J, with 14 bases between. In DNA, the CDR3 is TGTGCCGGAGGAGGACAGCTCACTGAAGCTTTCTTT. As protein: CAGGGQLTEAFF.

This clone was picked up a small number of times. V and J are TRBV25-1 and TRBJ1-1; no clear D. From germline, CDR1 is MGHDK and CDR2 SYGVNS. V lost 4 bases, J lost 0 bases, and 18 bases lay in between. This CDR3 spans 17 amino acids. The CDR3 spells CASSVWRPQLMNTEAFF. Here the CDR3 DNA reads TGTGCCAGCAGTGTTTGGAGACCGCAATTAATGAACACTGAAGCTTTCTTT.

Turning to this clone: Other DNA sequences in this sample translate to the same CDR3. The chain is built from TRBV27 and TRBJ1-2, with 9 bases aligning to TRBD1. The germline CDR1 and CDR2 sequences are MNHEY and SMNVEV (reference sequence). With 1 base clipped from V and 6 bases from J, the junction kept 9 bases outside the gene matches. The CDR3 has 16 amino acids. The CDR3 here is CASSLLDRGGLDGYTF. DNA of the CDR3: TGTGCCAGCAGTTTATTGGACAGGGGAGGATTGGATGGCTACACCTTC.

CDR3 loop: CASRVGTEANYGYTF. The CDR3, as DNA: TGTGCCAGCAGGGTTGGGACAGAAGCTAACTATGGCTACACCTTC. This chain joins TRBV4-2 and TRBJ1-2; 7 positions agree with TRBD1. J lost 0 bases, V lost 6 bases, and 7 bases had no gene match. CDR3 length: 15 amino acids. In germline, CDR1 is LGHNA, CDR2 YNFKEQ.

This clone was recorded a few times. The genes are TRBV14 and TRBJ2-1, with 8 bases identical to TRBD1. The germline V gene has CDR1 SGHDN and CDR2 FVKESK. This CDR3 contains 16 residues. V gave up 3 bases and J gave up 8 bases; unmatched junction bases: 12. CDR3 sequence (DNA): TGTGCCAGCAGCCAGGCGCTGAGGACAGGGCGTCATGAGCAGTTCTTC. Amino acids: CASSQALRTGRHEQFF.

This clone occurred once. The chain links TRBV30 to TRBJ2-7, with 10 bases aligning to TRBD2. Per germline, CDR1 GTSNPN and CDR2 SVGIG (reference sequence). Trimming removed 4 bases from V and 4 bases from J; junction bases left unmatched: 10. The CDR3 is 15 residues long. Here the CDR3 reads CAWKIPSGGRYEQYF. The CDR3 nucleotides read TGTGCCTGGAAGATCCCTAGCGGGGGTAGGTACGAGCAGTACTTC.

The V and J genes are TRBV19 and TRBJ2-2; maybe TRBD1 (6 bases). The germline V and J ends were trimmed by 6 bases and 0 bases, with 14 bases remaining between them. The CDR3 has 16 amino acids. Germline V lookup: CDR1 LNHDA, CDR2 SQIVND (reference sequence). The CDR3 reads CASSTRGPTNTGELFF. Written as DNA, the CDR3 is TGTGCCAGTAGCACCAGGGGCCCGACGAACACCGGGGAGCTGTTTTTT.

The gene calls are TRBV5-1 and TRBJ2-3; 7 bases fit TRBD1. Germline values: CDR1 SGHRS, CDR2 YFSETQ. The V and J ends lost 1 base and 4 bases, in that order; junction bases with no gene match: 3. This CDR3 is built from 14 residues. The CDR3 DNA is TGCGCCAGCAGCTTGCGAGACAGGGCAGATACGCAGTATTTT. Translating gives CASSLRDRADTQYF.

The chain carries TRBV30 and TRBJ1-1; TRBD1 matches at 8 bases. The trim removed 3 bases at V and 4 bases at J, leaving 19 bases unmatched. CDR1 GTSNPN and CDR2 SVGIG come from the germline V gene (reference sequence). The CDR3 sequence is 18 residues long. The CDR3 here is CAWRIRGDGQGVSTEAFF. In DNA, the CDR3 is TGTGCCTGGAGAATCAGAGGTGACGGACAGGGTGTTAGCACTGAAGCTTTCTTT.

This chain connects TRBV19 to TRBJ2-2; TRBD1 matches 8 bases. The CDR3 runs 13 residues. From germline, CDR1 is LNHDA and CDR2 SQIVND (reference sequence). Trimming removed 7 bases from V and 10 bases from J; junction bases left unmatched: 8. The CDR3 DNA reads TGTGCCAGTACTCCCCAGGGGGCGACGGAGCTGTTTTTT. It codes for CASTPQGATELFF. Variable domain in full (rest from reference TRBV19 and TRBJ2-2): DGGITQSPKYLFRKEGQNVTLSCEQNLNHDAMYWYRQDPGQGLRLIYYSQIVNDFQKGDIAEGYSVSREKKESFPLTVTSAQKNPTAFYLCASTPQGATELFFGEGSRLTVL.

The V and J genes are TRBV2 and TRBJ1-5, with TRBD1 matching over 8 bases. Germline CDR1 is SNHLY and CDR2 is FYNNEI. Trimming took 8 bases from V and 7 from J; bases not matched to a gene: 13. The CDR3 loop spans 15 amino acids. The CDR3 reads CASGLGQAEIQPQHF. CDR3 coding DNA: TGTGCCAGCGGACTGGGACAGGCAGAGATCCAGCCCCAGCATTTT.

V gene TRBV19 combines with J gene TRBJ1-2, with D possibly being TRBD1 (6 bases). V lost 7 bases and J 4 bases, leaving 22 bases between the germline ends. The germline V gene has CDR1 LNHDA and CDR2 SQIVND (reference sequence). The CDR3 covers 16 residues. The chain's CDR3 is CASKALVDSQTYGYTF. CDR3 DNA: TGTGCCAGTAAGGCCTTGGTGGACAGCCAAACCTATGGCTACACCTTC.

The CDR3 coding sequence is TGCGCCAGCGCGGGACAGGGAAATGAAAAACTGTTTTTT. Amino acid sequence: CASAGQGNEKLFF. The V gene is TRBV5-1, the J gene TRBJ1-4; 9 bases agree with TRBD1. This CDR3 comprises 13 residues. Germline trimming cut 7 bases from V and 5 bases from J; bases unmatched to any gene: 3. Germline-derived CDR1 and CDR2 are SGHRS and YFSETQ.

The CDR3 DNA is TGTGCCTGGAGCCGTACTCGACAGGGTTCGAATGAAAAACTGTTTTTT. Amino acid sequence: CAWSRTRQGSNEKLFF. The chain is built from TRBV30 and TRBJ1-4, with TRBD1 matching over 7 bases. The germline V gene encodes CDR1 GTSNPN and CDR2 SVGIG (reference sequence). The CDR3 covers 16 residues. Trimming at V came to 3 bases and at J to 5 bases, leaving 12 bases not matched to a gene. The full variable domain, rest sourced from reference TRBV30 and TRBJ1-4, is SQTIHQWPATLVQPVGSPLSLECTVEGTSNPNLYWYRQAAGRGLQLLFYSVGIGQISSEVPQNLSASRPQDRQFILSSKKLLLSDSGFYLCAWSRTRQGSNEKLFFGSGTQLSVL.

The gene calls are TRBV18 and TRBJ2-2; 9 bases map to TRBD1. Trimming removed 6 bases from V and 6 bases from J; junction bases left unmatched: 2. This CDR3 region has 13 residues. Germline V lookup: CDR1 KGHSH, CDR2 LQKENI. CDR3 amino acids: CASSGTGPGELFF. Written as DNA, the CDR3 is TGTGCCAGCTCCGGGACAGGGCCCGGGGAGCTGTTTTTT.

The chain carries TRBV2 and TRBJ1-1, with D tentatively TRBD1 (5 bases). Germline loops: CDR1 SNHLY, CDR2 FYNNEI. Trimming took 6 bases from V and 1 from J, leaving 9 bases between them. The CDR3 runs 13 residues. This CDR3 is CASSADRNTEAFF. As DNA, the CDR3 is TGTGCCAGCAGCGCTGACAGGAACACTGAAGCTTTCTTT.

The CDR3 DNA reads as TGTGCCTGGAGCGCGGGCCACGGGGGCGAGCAGTACTTC. Translating it yields CAWSAGHGGEQYF. The rearrangement uses TRBV30 and TRBJ2-7; possible D gene TRBD2, 6 bases. This CDR3 contains 13 residues. Between the trimmed V and J ends, which lost 3 bases and 6 bases, there was a span of 15 bases. Germline values: CDR1 GTSNPN, CDR2 SVGIG (reference sequence).

The chain uses TRBV7-8 and TRBJ1-3; 8 positions match TRBD1. V lost 2 bases, J lost 4 bases, and 4 bases stayed unmatched. The CDR3 is made up of 15 amino acids. CDR1 and CDR2 (germline): SGHVS, FQNEAQ. CDR3 amino acids: CASSLQGARGNTIYF. DNA of the CDR3: TGTGCCAGCAGCTTACAGGGGGCGAGGGGAAACACCATATATTTT.